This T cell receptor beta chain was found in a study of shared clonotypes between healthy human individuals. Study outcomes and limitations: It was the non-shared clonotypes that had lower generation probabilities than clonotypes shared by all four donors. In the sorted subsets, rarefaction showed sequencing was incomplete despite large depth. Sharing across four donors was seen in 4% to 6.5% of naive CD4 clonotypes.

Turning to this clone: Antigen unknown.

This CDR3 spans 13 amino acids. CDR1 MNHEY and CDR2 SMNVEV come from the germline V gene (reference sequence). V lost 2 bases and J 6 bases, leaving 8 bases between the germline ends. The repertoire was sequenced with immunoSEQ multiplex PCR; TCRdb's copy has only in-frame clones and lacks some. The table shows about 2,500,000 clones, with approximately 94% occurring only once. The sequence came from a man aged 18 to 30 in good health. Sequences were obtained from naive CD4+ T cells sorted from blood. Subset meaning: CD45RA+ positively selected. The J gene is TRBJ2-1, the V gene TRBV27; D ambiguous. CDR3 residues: CASSLRPGNEQFF. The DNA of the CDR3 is TGTGCCAGCAGTTTACGCCCCGGCAATGAGCAGTTCTTC.